This is a list of T cell receptor beta chains from one sample in a study of CD8+CD57+ T cells in acquired aplastic anemia. TCRdb re-derived calls from the reads in MiXCR, one entry per CDR3 protein. The sample holds approximately 300,000 distinct CDR3 sequences; roughly 61% are singletons and the top ten take approximately 1.2%. The sample comprised sorted CD4+, CD8+, or CD8+CD57+ T cells (not recorded which) from PBMCs. Every receptor here comes from a human donor with aplastic anemia. CDR3s include the opening cysteine and the closing phenylalanine or tryptophan. The D gene is left open where the match is weak. Size is stated for part of the rows, as once, few or many counts, or as a class when the clone is expanded.

clone size,J gene,V gene,D gene,CDR3 DNA,CDR3 protein
.,TRBJ2-3,TRBV15,TRBD2,TGTGCCACCAGCAGAGCTGATAGCGGGGGGGTAAGAGGAACAGATACGCAGTATTTT,CATSRADSGGVRGTDTQYF
.,TRBJ2-7,TRBV6-5,TRBD1,TGTGCCAGCAGTTACGCGGGGACAGGGAACTACGAGCAGTACTTC,CASSYAGTGNYEQYF
.,TRBJ1-6,TRBV9,TRBD1,TGTGCCAGCAGCACATACAGGGGGACTAATTCACCCCTCCACTTT,CASSTYRGTNSPLHF
.,TRBJ2-3,TRBV19,.,TGTGCCAGTCGGGAGACAGCCACAGATACGCAGTATTTT,CASRETATDTQYF
.,TRBJ1-5,TRBV5-8,.,TGTGCCAGCAGTTTAGCACAGTATAATCAGCCCCAGCATTTT,CASSLAQYNQPQHF
.,TRBJ2-1,TRBV2,.,TGTGCCAGCAGTGACGGGGCCTCCTACAATGAGCAGTTCTTC,CASSDGASYNEQFF
.,TRBJ1-6,TRBV7-9,.,TGTGCCAGCAGCCCCGGGAGAGTATCTCCCATATCACCCCTCCACTTT,CASSPGRVSPISPLHF
.,TRBJ1-5,TRBV4-1,TRBD1,TGCGCCAGCAGCCAACTACAGGGGGGCCAGCCCCAGCATTTT,CASSQLQGGQPQHF
.,TRBJ2-1,TRBV20-1,.,TGCAGTGCTTCAGAGATGAGAGGGAATGAGCAGTTCTTC,CSASEMRGNEQFF
once,TRBJ2-7,TRBV14,TRBD1,TGTGCCAGCACAAACACAGGGGGTCGGGACGAGCAGTACTTC,CASTNTGGRDEQYF
few,TRBJ2-7,TRBV15,.,TGTGCCACCAGCAGAGAGGGCAGTTTCTCCTACGAGCAGTACTTC,CATSREGSFSYEQYF
.,TRBJ2-7,TRBV20-1,.,TGCAGTGCTAGATCGGGACGGCTCTCCTACGAGCAGTACTTC,CSARSGRLSYEQYF
many,TRBJ2-7,TRBV7-3,.,TGTGCCAGCAGCTTAAGGGACGGGGGATCCTACGAGCAGTACTTC,CASSLRDGGSYEQYF
.,TRBJ1-6,TRBV5-5,.,TGTGCCAGCAGCGGGGGTGGAGGGACCTATAATTCACCCCTCCACTTT,CASSGGGGTYNSPLHF
.,TRBJ2-4,TRBV7-6,.,TGTGCCAGCAGCTTAGCGCAGGGGCGAGGCGACATTCAGTACTTC,CASSLAQGRGDIQYF
few,TRBJ2-2,TRBV7-8,.,TGTGCCAGCAGCGGGGGTGGTCCCGGGGAGCTGTTTTTT,CASSGGGPGELFF
.,TRBJ1-1,TRBV19,.,TGTGCCAGTATGCCCAACAGGGCGGGTGAAGCTTTCTTT,CASMPNRAGEAFF
.,TRBJ2-1,TRBV25-1,TRBD2,TGTGCCAGCAGTGGGGGACTAGCGGGAGTTGAGAAACCGTTCTTC,CASSGGLAGVEKPFF
many,TRBJ1-1,TRBV15,.,TGTGCCACCAGCAGAGATACCCCTACAGCCCAAGCTTTCTTT,CATSRDTPTAQAFF
.,TRBJ2-2,TRBV2,TRBD2,TGTGCCAGCAAGCGGGAGTGGAACACCGGGGAGCTGTTTTTT,CASKREWNTGELFF
few,TRBJ2-7,TRBV20-1,.,TGCAGTGCTAGAGGTCAGATTAACTACGAGCAGTACTTC,CSARGQINYEQYF
.,TRBJ1-1,TRBV29-1,.,TGCAGCGTTGTATGGGGAACCACTGAAGCTTTCTTT,CSVVWGTTEAFF
.,TRBJ1-4,TRBV7-9,.,TGTGCCAGCAGCCGTTCGGGCCAGTTCAATGAAAAACTGTTTTTT,CASSRSGQFNEKLFF
.,TRBJ1-5,TRBV27,.,TGTGCCAGCAGTTCTAACCCTAGCAATCAGCCCCAGCATTTT,CASSSNPSNQPQHF